This record covers a single T cell receptor beta chain. This clone was picked up many times. Its specific antigen is unknown. Base quality data are lacking; no much larger clone is found one base away. The library was obtained by the immunoSEQ multiplex PCR assay. A mixture of 60 forward primers for TCR Vbeta segments and 13 reverse primers for TCR Jbeta segments was used in the multiplex PCR. The CDR3 region of rearranged TCR beta genes was amplified from genomic DNA by a multiplex PCR assay. Amplified TCR beta libraries were sequenced as 87-base-pair reads on the Illumina HiSeq System. The paper's processing steps were these. Across the 500 to 850 repertoires, a later analysis counted tens of millions of unique TCR beta chains, 8.5 million to 12 million of which were shared by at least two donors. Raw reads were error-corrected and collapsed into unique sequences with a nearest-neighbor algorithm that merged closely related sequences to remove PCR and sequencing errors. Alignment of CDR3 sequences to IMGT reference sequences was used to assign V, D and J gene segments. For a sequence to be retained, at least a six-nucleotide match to both a V gene segment and a J gene segment was required. Rearrangements were classified as productive when the CDR3 lacked stop codons and remained in frame with V and J, and all other rearrangements were classified as non-productive. CDR3 was defined according to IMGT convention as the region running from the second conserved V-encoded cysteine to the conserved J-encoded phenylalanine. In an earlier analysis of roughly 580 of the donors, sequences lacking an unambiguous match to a single V gene segment were excluded. An earlier analysis of several hundred of the donors called V segments functional above 56.7% productive rearrangements and segregating when the between-donor standard deviation exceeded 5%. A statistical classification framework was developed to diagnose cytomegalovirus status using the catalog of TCR beta chain sequences. In a later analysis, V and J genes were assigned by comparing TCR nucleotide sequences against IMGT/GENE-DB human TR gene sequences. A later analysis assigned CDR3 sequences and most-parsimonious VDJ recombination scenarios with the TCRdist pipeline. In a later analysis, each TCR beta chain was defined by its CDR3 amino acid sequence together with its V-gene family, and reads lacking a unique V-gene family were excluded. To address suspected cross-contamination and a sequencing artifact, a later analysis removed some 620 highly shared, low-generation-probability nucleotide sequences. In a later analysis, a clonal expansion index was calculated for each public chain from normalized within-repertoire ranks of inferred template counts. A later analysis computed generation probabilities with a VDJ recombination model fitted to out-of-frame rearrangements, and checked the results against IGoR. A later analysis scored TCR-TCR, TCR-HLA and TCR-CMV co-occurrence with hypergeometric tests, applying a repertoire-size bias correction to TCR pairs. To estimate false discovery rates, a later analysis permuted the HLA or CMV assignments 20 times. In a later analysis, co-occurring TCRs were grouped using DBSCAN, with TCRdist sequence similarity added in when clustering inside HLA-allele-positive subsets. For co-occurrence clustering, repertoires with fewer than 30,000 or more than 120,000 public chains were excluded, along with several repertoires with anomalous nucleotide sharing. TCRdb took over this immuneACCESS table, retaining in-frame rearrangements with V and J assigned. Such tables are incomplete; in checked studies, under half of the missing clones stem from an unresolved V gene, and the remainder is unexplained. For V, J and clone size, that table is used; D and trimming come from the DNA. The sample table holds approximately 140,000 clones, of which more than 60% were seen once. About 13% of the sample is in the top ten clones.

The data belong to a study of cytomegalovirus exposure and HLA in healthy donors (dated by TCRdb to 2016 to 2017). Regarding the study in general: In an earlier analysis of 587 of the donors, about 270 Gb of sequence data and 100 million or so unique TCR beta sequences from about 179 million T cells were reported. An early release covering around 630 HLA-typed donors comprised roughly 300 gigabases of sequencing data and approximately 85 million unique TCR sequences. Of the roughly 390 genotyped donors, 65% to 90% fell in the genetic ancestry cluster associated with self-reported Caucasian donors. The aim of the study was to test whether cataloging public T cell receptors could identify signatures of past pathogen exposure. The study profiled the T cell repertoires of under 850 subjects by immunosequencing and related them to cytomegalovirus serostatus. In addition to the first cohort of around 670 subjects, a separate validation cohort of 130 or so different subjects was used. To predict cytomegalovirus infection status, the study brought together high-throughput TCR immunosequencing, statistical association of individual TCRs with disease status, and machine learning. In a later analysis, previously published TCR beta repertoires from 666 donors were re-analyzed and high-resolution HLA genotyping was added so that TCR occurrence patterns could be studied. In the later analysis, no new phenotypic data were used to find candidate immune exposures; instead, reliance was placed on TCR beta sequences and their occurrence across donors. An earlier analysis of around 580 of the donors used high-throughput TCR beta sequencing to judge whether each TCR beta V gene segment behaved as functional or pseudogenic. Donor age, sex, ethnicity and CMV serostatus were collected together with the repertoire data. In a later genetic analysis, genome-wide SNP genotypes for about 55% of the roughly 700 donors were used, and that subset was treated as a discovery cohort. All discovery cohort repertoires had been generated using a single sequencing platform. HLA typing covered class I and class II loci at four-digit resolution. The number of donors typed differed by locus, with roughly 629-640 for A, B, C, DRB1 and DQB1, around 500 for DQA1, over 600 for DPA1, and 472 for DPB1. Roughly five DR-DQ haplotypes were treated as single units for association and clustering because of strong linkage in the cohort. On average, roughly 250,000 unique TCR beta nucleotide sequences were sequenced per donor among 350 to 400 genotyped donors of the cohort, with roughly 18% of those sequences being non-productive.

V is reduced by 0 bases and J by 5 bases, leaving a spacing of 19 bases between them. Spanning cysteine to phenylalanine, the CDR3 consists of 17 amino acids. CDR3 DNA is the only sequence kept; it has 51 bases, read in frame from the first base. CDR1 SGHAT and CDR2 FQNNGV are derived from the germline V gene. The research as a whole found: Across donors, most TCR sequences were observed very rarely, whereas some public TCRs were present in many individuals. Sequencing depth was assumed to be roughly uniform across donors in the presence/absence analyses, though that assumption may not hold. Specific HLA alleles were associated with some 15,000 TCR beta sequences at a false discovery rate of 0.05 in a later analysis. The only immune exposure information available for the cohort was CMV serostatus. The study listed 150 to 200 TCR beta chains as associated with cytomegalovirus. Because the 87-base-pair reads could not distinguish some IMGT-functional V segments, including TRBV6-2 and TRBV6-3, those segments were excluded. The cohort was sequenced for TCR beta chains only, and without alpha or paired-chain data the features that could be detected were limited. In a later analysis, the rate of TCR association differed among HLA loci, with DRB1 alleles having the most associated TCRs and HLA-C alleles having the fewest. The classifier was reported to diagnose cytomegalovirus status with high specificity and sensitivity in both the original and validation cohorts. It was suggested by the authors that the approach could potentially be generalized to other disease states and immunological phenotypes. A group of highly shared sequence variants was considered likely to be a technical artifact of the sequencing pipeline. About 17 rarely observed V segments, including chromosome 9 orphons, were excluded from the earlier analysis of about 500 of the donors because counts were too low. Because some donors lacked HLA typing at each locus, the association tests relied only on the typed subset. Assigning TCR associations to individual alleles was difficult when HLA alleles, especially DR and DQ, strongly co-occurred. According to a later genetic analysis, donors in an Asian-associated ancestry cluster had fewer N-insertions in productive TCRs than the roughly 670-donor mean. Three of the identified cytomegalovirus-associated TCR beta chains were confirmed in vitro to be specific for cytomegalovirus antigens. V-gene and J-gene trimming of TCR beta chains was associated with a missense DCLRE1C variant in a later genetic analysis, and the association was replicated in an independent cohort. An earlier analysis of around 500 of the donors showed that most TCR beta V segments appeared in productive rearrangements either about 87% or about 30% of the time, which broadly matched IMGT annotations. A further reported finding was that TCR beta sequences accurately predicted the HLA-A and HLA-B alleles for most subjects in the first cohort. In a later analysis, HLA-associated TCR beta chains were found to be more clonally expanded and to have lower generation probabilities than equally common non-associated chains. Correlated functional status among segregating V segments might reflect linkage disequilibrium, but an unknown experimental factor could not be ruled out. According to a later analysis, most CMV-associated TCR beta chains appeared to be HLA-restricted, and the HLA associations seemed to be driven largely by CMV exposure. In a later analysis, several top co-occurrence clusters were reported to appear linked to parvovirus B19, influenza, CMV and Epstein-Barr virus.

The cohort was made up of hundreds of healthy bone marrow donors. At the time of sampling, all cohort members were nominally healthy, though unrecorded immune exposures were likely present. The donor tested CMV seropositive, placing the donor among the 250 to 300 seropositive members of the cohort. Each donor provided a peripheral blood sample, and peripheral blood mononuclear cells were used for TCR beta sequencing. The Qiagen DNeasy Blood Extraction Kit was used to extract genomic DNA from the blood cell samples. The receptor was derived from a middle-aged man in good health and CMV-seropositive. The rearrangement joined TRBV11-2 to TRBJ2-5; perhaps TRBD2 is the D gene, with 6 bases matching. Sequences were obtained from PBMCs. CDR3 loop: CASSLDVRGGAWETQYF. The sequenced DNA is TGTGCCAGCAGCTTAGATGTGAGGGGAGGTGCCTGGGAGACCCAGTACTTC.